The TCR beta chain described here comes from a study of blood T cell repertoires in COVID-19. Whole-study context: Samples of COVID-19 (acute and convalescent) were obtained from the United States, Italy and Spain.

Original analysis: Cell counts per sample came from amplifying reference gene primers. Profiled with immunoSEQ multiplex PCR; TCRdb holds only in-frame clones, not every one. The V and J calls and clone size are taken from that table; D and trimming were inferred from the DNA. The sample lists about 190,000 clones; approximately 87% were seen once. This clone was observed a few times. Germline CDR1 MGHDK, CDR2 SYGVNS. V lost 4 bases and J 0 bases, leaving 9 bases between the germline ends. The CDR3 has 14 amino acids. Sequenced input: peripheral blood. This TCR came from a woman under 30 who had recovered from COVID-19. V and J are TRBV25-1 and TRBJ1-1, with TRBD1 as a possible D gene (6 bases). The DNA of the CDR3 is TGTGCCAGCAGTGTGACAGGAATGAACACTGAAGCTTTCTTT. It encodes CASSVTGMNTEAFF.